This is a list of T cell receptor beta chains from one sample in a study of cytomegalovirus exposure and HLA in healthy donors. Using immunoSEQ multiplex PCR, the repertoire was profiled, and TCRdb retains in-frame clones only, with some absent. This sample carries more than 200,000 clones, with around 0.95% going to the ten biggest clones. The specimen was PBMCs. These receptors originate from a woman aged 30 to 39 in good health and CMV-seropositive. CDR3s include the opening cysteine and the closing phenylalanine or tryptophan. D genes are given only for firm matches.

D,V,J,DNA,CDR3
.,TRBV18,TRBJ1-2,TGTGCCAGCTCGCTACGGGGTGGTGGAAACTATGGCTACACCTTC,CASSLRGGGNYGYTF
TRBD2,TRBV19,TRBJ2-1,TGTGCCAGCCGACGGGCGGGGGGCTCGTACAATGAGCAGTTCTTC,CASRRAGGSYNEQFF
.,TRBV6-6,TRBJ2-5,TGTGCCAGCAGTTACTCGAGAACGTTGAGCGGGACCCAGTACTTC,CASSYSRTLSGTQYF
TRBD2,TRBV30,TRBJ2-1,TGTGCCTGGAAAACTAGCGGGAGGGTGGATGAGCAGTTCTTC,CAWKTSGRVDEQFF
.,TRBV28,TRBJ1-3,TGTGCCAGCAGTCGGAGGGACGGGGCCATATATTTT,CASSRRDGAIYF
.,TRBV19,TRBJ2-1,TGTGCCAGTAGTATAGAAGGGAGCTCCTACAATGAGCAGTTCTTC,CASSIEGSSYNEQFF
TRBD1,TRBV11-2,TRBJ1-2,TGTGCCAGCAGCTTAGCCCCGCAGGGGGATGGCTACACCTTC,CASSLAPQGDGYTF
.,TRBV7-2,TRBJ2-3,TGTGCCAGCAGCTTAGTCAAGGGGAGCACAGATACGCAGTATTTT,CASSLVKGSTDTQYF
TRBD1,TRBV5-1,TRBJ1-3,TGCGCCAGCAGCTTTGGGACAGGTAGCATAAACACCATATATTTT,CASSFGTGSINTIYF
.,TRBV13,TRBJ1-2,TGTGCCAGCAGCTCACCAACAAAATTAAACAGTTTACGGAACTATGGCTACACCTTC,CASSSPTKLNSLRNYGYTF
.,TRBV5-4,TRBJ2-1,TGTGCCAGCAGCTTGGGTCTCGGTGGGGGGGCCAATGAGCAGTTCTTC,CASSLGLGGGANEQFF
TRBD1,TRBV4-3,TRBJ2-3,TGCGCCAGCAGCCGACAGGGAGACACAGATACGCAGTATTTT,CASSRQGDTDTQYF
.,TRBV7-9,TRBJ1-5,TGTGCCAGCAGCTTAAACAATGGACAACAGAAGATCAGTCCCCAGCATTTT,CASSLNNGQQKISPQHF
TRBD1,TRBV6-1,TRBJ2-7,TGTGCCAGCAGTGAACCGGGACAGGGTGGCGAGCAGTACTTC,CASSEPGQGGEQYF
.,TRBV5-1,TRBJ2-5,TGCGCCAGCAGCTTTCGGGGTCAAGAGACCCAGTACTTC,CASSFRGQETQYF
.,TRBV28,TRBJ2-7,TGTGCCAGCACTTACCTCGACAGGTTAAGCGAGCAGTACTTC,CASTYLDRLSEQYF
.,TRBV7-2,TRBJ1-5,TGTGCCAGCAGCTTAGCAGGCGGGAGCGGCAATCAGCCCCAGCATTTT,CASSLAGGSGNQPQHF
.,TRBV11-3,TRBJ1-1,TGTGCCAGCAGCGGCAGGGGTTTGAACACTGAAGCTTTCTTT,CASSGRGLNTEAFF
.,TRBV5-4,TRBJ2-3,TGTGCCAGCAGCTTGGAACAGTCCTACACAGATACGCAGTATTTT,CASSLEQSYTDTQYF
.,TRBV2,TRBJ2-5,TGTGCCAGCAGCCCCGTGGGCCGCGCAGAGACCCAGTACTTC,CASSPVGRAETQYF
TRBD2,TRBV28,TRBJ2-2,TGTGCCAGCGGACCTAGCGGGAGTAGAACCGGGGAGCTGTTTTTT,CASGPSGSRTGELFF
TRBD1,TRBV12-5,TRBJ2-1,TGTGCTAGTGGGCCCTCCGGACAGGACAATGAGCAGTTCTTC,CASGPSGQDNEQFF
TRBD2,TRBV7-8,TRBJ2-1,TGTGCCAGCAGCCTAGATGGGGGGGCCTACAATGAGCAGTTCTTC,CASSLDGGAYNEQFF
TRBD2,TRBV18,TRBJ2-3,TGTGCCAGCTCTCCTCTAGCGGGCGCGTCCGGGGCGCAGTATTTT,CASSPLAGASGAQYF
.,TRBV19,TRBJ2-7,TGTGCCAGTAGTCTTGGTTTTAGCTCCTACGAGCAGTACTTC,CASSLGFSSYEQYF
.,TRBV30,TRBJ2-5,TGTGCCTGGAGGAATAATGAGGAGACCCAGTACTTC,CAWRNNEETQYF
.,TRBV10-1,TRBJ2-3,TGCGCCAGCCGGGGGCAGTATTTT,CASRGQYF
.,TRBV19,TRBJ2-1,TGTGCCAGTAGTTACTTGAGGAATGAGCAGTTCTTC,CASSYLRNEQFF
TRBD2,TRBV5-1,TRBJ2-3,TGCGCCAGCAGCTTGGCAGGGACTAGCGGGAGGGGCACAGATACGCAGTATTTT,CASSLAGTSGRGTDTQYF
.,TRBV4-1,TRBJ1-1,TGCGCCAGCAGCCATACAGGGTGGGCGAACACTGAAGCTTTCTTT,CASSHTGWANTEAFF
TRBD1,TRBV6-5,TRBJ1-2,TGTGCCAGCAGTTATGACAGGGGGCCCCCTTATGGCTACACCTTC,CASSYDRGPPYGYTF
.,TRBV19,TRBJ1-1,TGTGCCAGTAGTATAAAGGGGACTGAAGCTTTCTTT,CASSIKGTEAFF
TRBD1,TRBV6-1,TRBJ2-7,TGTGCCAGCAGTGGCAGGGGACAGGGGCCCTACGAGCAGTACTTC,CASSGRGQGPYEQYF
.,TRBV28,TRBJ2-3,TGTGCCAGCAGTTTTGGGGGGGCGCGGACAGATACGCAGTATTTT,CASSFGGARTDTQYF
TRBD1,TRBV10-1,TRBJ2-1,TGCGCCAGCAGTGAGTCGTTGGACAGGTGGGACATACAAAATGAGCAGTTCTTC,CASSESLDRWDIQNEQFF
TRBD2,TRBV5-1,TRBJ2-5,TGCGCCAGCAGCCGGGGACTAGCGGGAGGGCTGCAAGAGACCCAGTACTTC,CASSRGLAGGLQETQYF
.,TRBV9,TRBJ2-2,TGTGCCAGCAGCGTAGTGGGCGCCGGGGAGCTGTTTTTT,CASSVVGAGELFF
.,TRBV9,TRBJ2-7,TGTGCCAGCAGCGTAGCTACAGGCCTCTACGAGCAGTACTTC,CASSVATGLYEQYF
.,TRBV2,TRBJ1-5,TGTGCCAGCAGTGACACAGGTTATGGTCAGCCCCAGCATTTT,CASSDTGYGQPQHF
.,TRBV10-1,TRBJ1-3,TGCGCCAGCAGTGAGTCCCTCTCTGGAAACACCATATATTTT,CASSESLSGNTIYF
.,TRBV6-5,TRBJ2-7,TGTGCCAGCAGTCCGCGGACTACCTCCATCTACGAGCAGTACTTC,CASSPRTTSIYEQYF
.,TRBV11-2,TRBJ1-2,TGTGCCAGCAGCTTAGGTGGGCAGGGGAGCTACACCTTC,CASSLGGQGSYTF
.,TRBV11-2,TRBJ1-1,TGTGCCAGCAGCCCCCGTTCAATACTACTCACTGAAGCTTTCTTT,CASSPRSILLTEAFF